These 5 T cell receptor beta chains came from one sample sequenced in a study of blood T cell repertoires in COVID-19. The repertoire was sequenced with immunoSEQ multiplex PCR; TCRdb's copy has only in-frame clones and lacks some. Among around 210,000 clones listed, around four fifths were seen once. Sequencing was carried out using peripheral blood. These receptors were obtained from a man in his sixties with COVID-19, enrolled during active disease.

J is TRBJ2-1 and V is TRBV28; 8 nucleotides line up with TRBD2. With V trimmed by 5 bases and J by 5 bases, 11 bases remained unmatched. The CDR3 has 16 amino acids. The germline V gene encodes CDR1 MDHEN and CDR2 SYDVKM. The CDR3 DNA reads TGTGCCAGCAGTCGCCTAGGGAGCGGGAGAAACAATGAGCAGTTCTTC. Amino acid sequence: CASSRLGSGRNNEQFF.

This chain connects TRBV6-1 to TRBJ1-1; no firm D call. CDR1 and CDR2 (germline): MNHNS, SASEGT. The CDR3 loop spans 15 amino acids. Between the trimmed V and J ends, which lost 1 base and 0 bases, there was a span of 9 bases. CDR3 in DNA: TGTGCCAGCAGTGAAGGGAGGCGGATGAACACTGAAGCTTTCTTT. Its protein product is CASSEGRRMNTEAFF.

Only a few counts were recorded for this clone. The J gene is TRBJ1-5, the V gene TRBV6-1; D is undetermined. Germline V gives CDR1 MNHNS, CDR2 SASEGT. V was clipped by 2 bases and J by 3 bases, with 17 bases between them. CDR3 length: 17 amino acids. The CDR3 spells CASSESADYLINQPQHF. The CDR3 coding sequence is TGTGCCAGCAGTGAATCAGCAGACTATCTTATCAATCAGCCCCAGCATTTT.

The chain uses TRBV5-1 and TRBJ2-2; weak D call: TRBD2 (6 bases). The ends were cut back, 1 base at V and 5 bases at J, with 18 bases in the middle. CDR1 SGHRS and CDR2 YFSETQ come from the germline V gene. The CDR3 length is 17 residues. The CDR3 spells CASSLRSQGGTTGELFF. DNA for the CDR3: TGCGCCAGCAGCTTGAGGTCCCAGGGAGGAACGACCGGGGAGCTGTTTTTT.

V usage is TRBV24-1 and J usage is TRBJ2-1, with 7 positions matching TRBD2. J lost 7 bases, V lost 7 bases, and 12 bases had no gene match. The CDR3 contains 15 residues. Per the germline V gene, CDR1 is KGHDR and CDR2 is SFDVKD. The CDR3 DNA reads as TGTGCCACCAGCCGCTCAGGCAGGGAGGGAAATGAGCAGTTCTTC. Protein product: CATSRSGREGNEQFF.